These 5 T cell receptor beta chains came from one sample sequenced in a study of graft-versus-host responses after intestinal transplantation. These receptors have no known antigen. The protocol was immunoSEQ multiplex PCR, while the TCRdb copy is restricted to in-frame clones and leaves out a portion. Of 100,000 or so clones listed, about 88% are singletons. The sample consisted of unstimulated CD4+ T cells sorted from spleen or lymph node cells, taken before transplant. The receptor set was obtained from a human donor who was the organ donor for an intestinal transplant.

V is TRBV10-2 and J is TRBJ2-7; possible D gene TRBD1, 6 bases. The CDR3 loop spans 13 amino acids. V lost 2 bases and J 4 bases, leaving 9 bases between the germline ends. The germline V gene has CDR1 WSHSY and CDR2 SAAADI. The CDR3 coding sequence is TGCGCCAGCAGTGAGGGGGGCAGGTACGAGCAGTACTTC. As protein: CASSEGGRYEQYF.

This clone was detected only a few times. The genes are TRBV28 and TRBJ1-2; no definite D call. The CDR3 consists of 12 residues. From germline, CDR1 is MDHEN and CDR2 SYDVKM. Trimming left V 4 bases short and J 7 bases short, with 10 bases between. DNA of the CDR3: TGTGCCAGCAGTTACCGGCAGACTGGCTACACCTTC. It yields the protein CASSYRQTGYTF.

The chain has TRBV19 and TRBJ2-5, with D maybe TRBD1 (6 bases). Germline V gene data show CDR1 as LNHDA and CDR2 as SQIVND (reference sequence). The germline V and J ends were trimmed by 8 bases and 4 bases, with 14 bases remaining between them. This CDR3 is built from 13 residues. CDR3 DNA: TGTGCCAGTTCAGGGGCCGTACGAGAGACCCAGTACTTC. Translating it yields CASSGAVRETQYF. Full variable domain (remainder filled in from reference TRBV19 and TRBJ2-5): DGGITQSPKYLFRKEGQNVTLSCEQNLNHDAMYWYRQDPGQGLRLIYYSQIVNDFQKGDIAEGYSVSREKKESFPLTVTSAQKNPTAFYLCASSGAVRETQYFGPGTRLLVL.

V usage is TRBV28 and J usage is TRBJ1-6; D ambiguous. The CDR3 is 16 residues long. Germline V gene lookup returns CDR1 MDHEN and CDR2 SYDVKM. Trimming removed 3 bases at V and 6 bases at J, with 15 bases between. CDR3 nucleotide sequence: TGTGCCAGCAGTTTTTTTCTTACGGTCTTTAATTCACCCCTCCACTTT. It encodes CASSFFLTVFNSPLHF.

The chain recombines TRBV2 with TRBJ1-1; a weak D match, TRBD1 (5 bases). V lost 6 bases and J 7 bases, leaving 24 bases between the germline ends. This CDR3 comprises 16 residues. The germline V gene encodes CDR1 SNHLY and CDR2 FYNNEI. DNA for the CDR3: TGTGCCAGCAGGGAACTCAAGCGGGGGGGTTCTTTTGAAGCTTTCTTT. Amino acid sequence: CASRELKRGGSFEAFF.